This TCR beta chain emerged from a study of shared clonotypes between healthy human individuals. Looking at the study overall: Each donor contributed plates that comprised three CD4 naive, three CD4 memory, two CD8 naive and one CD8 memory. Study-level points and caveats: Rarefaction analysis demonstrated incomplete sorted-subset sequencing notwithstanding large depth.

The CDR3 is 14 amino acids. From germline, CDR1 is MDHEN and CDR2 SYDVKM. The V and J ends lost 6 bases and 6 bases, in that order; junction bases with no gene match: 9. This clone was observed many times. Its antigen is not identified. Among the donors, all were Caucasian adults who lived in Nashville, Tennessee. Memory CD4+ cells were the fraction left after CD45RA+ naive selection. Using immunoSEQ multiplex PCR, the repertoire was profiled, and TCRdb retains in-frame clones only, with some absent. The sample records over 2 million clones, around 95% being singletons. The specimen was naive CD4+ T cells sorted from blood. Subset in this sample: CD45RA+ positively selected. The chain couples TRBV28 to TRBJ1-1; the match to TRBD1 covers 8 bases. The clonotype comes from a man in his late teens or twenties in good health. The CDR3 bases are TGTGCCAGCAGGAGTACAGGGGGTTCCGCTGAAGCTTTCTTT. Protein sequence: CASRSTGGSAEAFF. The full variable domain, completed using reference TRBV28 and TRBJ1-1, is DVKVTQSSRYLVKRTGEKVFLECVQDMDHENMFWYRQDPGLGLRLIYFSYDVKMKEKGDIPEGYSVSREKKERFSLILESASTNQTSMYLCASRSTGGSAEAFFGQGTRLTVV.